This T cell receptor beta chain was identified in a study of CD8+ T cells in alopecia areata. Study results and caveats: Clonality in lesional scalp, especially alopecia totalis/universalis, exceeded that of normal scalp.

After isolation, RNA underwent reverse transcription to generate cDNA as the sequencing template. The method was immunoSEQ multiplex PCR; TCRdb's version includes in-frame clones alone and lacks a portion of them. Found here are about 140,000 clones, about 47% of them singletons; the top ten hold roughly 0.9%. This clone was seen only a few times. Its matching antigen is unknown. The CDR3 covers 11 residues. V was cut by 4 bases and J by 12 bases, with 11 bases left in between. Germline V gene data show CDR1 as SGHDT and CDR2 as YYEEEE. Patients with alopecia areata provided lesional scalp punch biopsies as well as peripheral blood. The researchers isolated CD4+ and CD8+ T cells from PBMCs by sorting.

The chain couples TRBV5-6 to TRBJ2-1; D remains unclear. The specimen was CD4+ T cells sorted from blood, collected at week 0. This clonotype originated in a human donor with alopecia areata. CDR3 amino acids: CASSLSFVQFF. The CDR3 bases are TGTGCCAGCAGCCTTTCTTTTGTGCAGTTCTTC. The complete variable domain, with remaining parts taken from reference TRBV5-6 and TRBJ2-1, reads DAGVTQSPTHLIKTRGQQVTLRCSPKSGHDTVSWYQQALGQGPQFIFQYYEEEERQRGNFPDRFSGHQFPNYSSELNVNALLLGDSALYLCASSLSFVQFFGPGTRLTVL.